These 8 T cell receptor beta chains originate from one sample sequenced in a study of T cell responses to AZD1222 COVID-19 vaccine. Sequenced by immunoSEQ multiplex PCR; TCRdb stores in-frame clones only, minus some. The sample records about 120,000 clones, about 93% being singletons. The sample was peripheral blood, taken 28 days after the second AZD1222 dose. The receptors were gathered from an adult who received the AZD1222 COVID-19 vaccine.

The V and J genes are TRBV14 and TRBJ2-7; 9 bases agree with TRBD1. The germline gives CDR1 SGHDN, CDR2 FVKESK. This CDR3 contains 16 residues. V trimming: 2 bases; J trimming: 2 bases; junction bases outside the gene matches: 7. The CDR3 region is CASSQFFGQGTYEQYF. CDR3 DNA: TGTGCCAGCAGCCAATTCTTTGGACAGGGGACCTACGAGCAGTACTTC.

CDR3 sequence reads: CASSLAWGQPQHF. In nucleotides, the CDR3 is TGTGCCAGCAGTTTAGCGTGGGGGCAGCCCCAGCATTTT. V and J are TRBV12-3 or TRBV12-4 and TRBJ1-5, with D possibly being TRBD1 (5 bases). This CDR3 region has 13 residues. V was cut by 0 bases and J by 7 bases, with 7 bases left in between.

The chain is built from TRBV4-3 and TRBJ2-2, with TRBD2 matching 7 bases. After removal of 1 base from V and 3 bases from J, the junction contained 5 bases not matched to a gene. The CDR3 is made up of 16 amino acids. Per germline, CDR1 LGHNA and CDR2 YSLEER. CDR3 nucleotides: TGCGCCAGCAGCCAAGGGGCGGCGGGAGACACCGGGGAGCTGTTTTTT. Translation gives CASSQGAAGDTGELFF.

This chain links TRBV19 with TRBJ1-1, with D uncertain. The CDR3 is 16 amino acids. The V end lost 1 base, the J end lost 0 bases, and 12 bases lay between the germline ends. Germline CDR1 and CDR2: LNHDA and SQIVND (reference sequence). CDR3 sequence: CASSIAFGQMNTEAFF. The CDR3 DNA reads TGTGCCAGTAGTATAGCGTTCGGCCAGATGAACACTGAAGCTTTCTTT.

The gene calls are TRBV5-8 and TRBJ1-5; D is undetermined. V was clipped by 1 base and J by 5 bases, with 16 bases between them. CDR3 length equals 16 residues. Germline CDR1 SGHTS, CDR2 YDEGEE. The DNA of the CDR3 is TGTGCCAGCAGCTTGCTGAAGCAAGTACGCCATCAGCCCCAGCATTTT. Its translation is CASSLLKQVRHQPQHF.

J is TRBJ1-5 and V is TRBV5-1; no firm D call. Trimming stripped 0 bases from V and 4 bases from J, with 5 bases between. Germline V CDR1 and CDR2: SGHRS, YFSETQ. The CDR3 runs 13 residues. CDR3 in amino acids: CASSLERNQPQHF. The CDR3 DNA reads TGCGCCAGCAGCTTGGAGAGAAATCAGCCCCAGCATTTT.

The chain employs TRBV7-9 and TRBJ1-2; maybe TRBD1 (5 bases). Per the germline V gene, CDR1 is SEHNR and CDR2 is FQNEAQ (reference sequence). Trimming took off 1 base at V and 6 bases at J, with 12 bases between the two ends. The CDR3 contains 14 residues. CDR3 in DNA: TGTGCCAGCAGCTTAGGGGCAGGGCAGGATGGCTACACCTTC. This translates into CASSLGAGQDGYTF.

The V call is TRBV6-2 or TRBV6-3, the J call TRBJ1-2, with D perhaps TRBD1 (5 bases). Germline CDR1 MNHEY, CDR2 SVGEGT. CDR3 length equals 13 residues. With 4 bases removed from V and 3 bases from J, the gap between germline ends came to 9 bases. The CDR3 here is CASSSDSYYGYTF. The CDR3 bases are TGTGCCAGCAGTTCCGACAGCTACTATGGCTACACCTTC.